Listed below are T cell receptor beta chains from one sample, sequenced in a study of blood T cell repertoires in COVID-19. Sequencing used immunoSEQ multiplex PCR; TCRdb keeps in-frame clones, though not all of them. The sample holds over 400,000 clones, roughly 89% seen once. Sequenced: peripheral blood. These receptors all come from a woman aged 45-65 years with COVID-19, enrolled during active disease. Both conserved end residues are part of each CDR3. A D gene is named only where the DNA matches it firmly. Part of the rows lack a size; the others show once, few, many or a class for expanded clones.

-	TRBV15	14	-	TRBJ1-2	CATSSLLSSYGYTF	TGTGCCACCAGCAGCTTATTATCCTCCTATGGCTACACCTTC
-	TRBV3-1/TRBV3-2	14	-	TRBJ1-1	CASRREGLGTEAFF	TGTGCCAGCAGACGGGAGGGTCTGGGGACTGAAGCTTTCTTT
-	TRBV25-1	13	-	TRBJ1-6	CASSGDIHSPLHF	TGTGCCAGCAGTGGGGACATTCATTCACCCCTCCACTTT
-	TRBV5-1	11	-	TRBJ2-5	CASSLAETQYF	TGCGCCAGCAGCTTGGCGGAGACCCAGTACTTC
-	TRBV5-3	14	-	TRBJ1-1	CARSPKFRDYEAFF	TGTGCCAGAAGCCCTAAATTCAGGGACTATGAAGCTTTCTTT
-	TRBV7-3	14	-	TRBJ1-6	CASSLGADNSPLHF	TGTGCCAGCAGCTTAGGGGCAGACAATTCACCCCTCCACTTT
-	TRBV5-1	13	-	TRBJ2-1	CASSLMGPNEQFF	TGCGCCAGCAGCTTGATGGGGCCCAATGAGCAGTTCTTC
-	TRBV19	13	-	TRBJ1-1	CASRWDMNTEAFF	TGTGCCAGTAGGTGGGACATGAACACTGAAGCTTTCTTT
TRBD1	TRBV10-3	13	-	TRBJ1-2	CAISPGQGSGYTF	TGTGCCATCAGTCCGGGACAGGGTTCGGGCTACACCTTC
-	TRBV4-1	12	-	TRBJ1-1	CASSPQGAEAFF	TGCGCCAGCAGCCCCCAGGGTGCTGAAGCTTTCTTT
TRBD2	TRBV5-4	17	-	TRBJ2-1	CASSPKTSGAPSDEQFF	TGTGCCAGCAGCCCTAAGACTAGCGGGGCCCCGAGCGATGAGCAGTTCTTC
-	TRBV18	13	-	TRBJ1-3	CASSRGQGNTIYF	TGTGCCAGCTCAAGAGGACAGGGAAACACCATATATTTT
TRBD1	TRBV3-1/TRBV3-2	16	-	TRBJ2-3	CASSQGDRGSTDTQYF	TGTGCCAGCAGCCAAGGGGACAGGGGAAGTACAGATACGCAGTATTTT
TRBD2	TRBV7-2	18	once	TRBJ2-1	CASSPWTSGGLPMYEQFF	TGTGCCAGCAGCCCCTGGACTAGCGGGGGCCTCCCTATGTATGAGCAGTTCTTC
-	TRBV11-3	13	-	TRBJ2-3	CASSPRGGTEQYF	TGTGCCAGCAGCCCTAGGGGCGGGACAGAGCAGTATTTT
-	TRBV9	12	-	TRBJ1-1	CASSEGDTEAFF	TGTGCCAGCAGCGAAGGGGACACTGAAGCTTTCTTT
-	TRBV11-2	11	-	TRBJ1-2	CASSSPRGYTF	TGTGCCAGCAGCTCCCCGCGTGGCTACACCTTC
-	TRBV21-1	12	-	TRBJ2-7	CASSKRGGGQYF	TGTGCCAGCAGCAAACGTGGGGGAGGGCAGTACTTC
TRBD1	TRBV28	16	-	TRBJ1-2	CASSLMGDRGNYGYTF	TGTGCCAGCAGTTTAATGGGGGACAGGGGGAACTATGGCTACACCTTC
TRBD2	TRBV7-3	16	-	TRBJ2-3	CASSLGLAGGGDTQYF	TGTGCCAGCAGTTTAGGACTAGCGGGGGGAGGAGATACGCAGTATTTT
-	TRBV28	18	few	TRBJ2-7	CASSRPPNIAARFYEQYF	TGTGCCAGCAGCCGGCCACCTAATATCGCGGCCCGATTCTACGAGCAGTACTTC
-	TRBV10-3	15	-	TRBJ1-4	CAISDRQPGAEKLFF	TGTGCCATCAGTGACAGACAGCCCGGCGCTGAAAAACTGTTTTTT
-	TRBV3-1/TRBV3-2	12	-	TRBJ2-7	CASSHAPEEQYF	TGTGCCAGCAGCCACGCGCCTGAGGAGCAGTACTTC
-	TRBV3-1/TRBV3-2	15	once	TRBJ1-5	CASSRDSGQGQPQHF	TGTGCCAGCAGCCGGGACTCGGGGCAAGGTCAGCCCCAGCATTTT
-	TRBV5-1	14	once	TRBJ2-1	CASSLGQGYNEQFF	TGCGCCAGCAGCTTGGGCCAGGGATACAATGAGCAGTTCTTC
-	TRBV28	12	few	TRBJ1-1	CASSPMNTEAFF	TGTGCCAGCAGCCCCATGAACACTGAAGCTTTCTTT
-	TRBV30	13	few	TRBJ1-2	CAWSVQGSYGYTF	TGTGCCTGGAGTGTACAGGGATCCTATGGCTACACCTTC
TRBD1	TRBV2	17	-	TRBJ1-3	CASGTGTASFSGNTIYF	TGTGCCAGCGGAACCGGGACAGCCTCCTTCTCTGGAAACACCATATATTTT
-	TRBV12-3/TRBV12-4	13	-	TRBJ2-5	CASSLFGEETQYF	TGTGCCAGCAGTTTATTCGGGGAAGAGACCCAGTACTTC
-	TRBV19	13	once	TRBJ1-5	CASSGQSNQPQHF	TGTGCCAGTAGTGGACAGTCCAATCAGCCCCAGCATTTT
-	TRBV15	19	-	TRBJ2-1	CATSRDRGRASLTYNEQFF	TGTGCCACCAGCAGAGATCGGGGAAGGGCTTCCTTAACCTACAATGAGCAGTTCTTC
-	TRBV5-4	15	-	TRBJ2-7	CASSLGLTKNYEQYF	TGTGCCAGCAGCTTGGGTTTGACAAAAAACTACGAGCAGTACTTC
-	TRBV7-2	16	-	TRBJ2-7	CASSPRTSFPSGEQYF	TGTGCCAGCAGCCCGAGGACATCTTTTCCCTCGGGTGAGCAGTACTTC
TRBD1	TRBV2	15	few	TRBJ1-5	CASSEAPGQVQPQHF	TGTGCCAGCAGTGAAGCGCCTGGACAGGTCCAGCCCCAGCATTTT
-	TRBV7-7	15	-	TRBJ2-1	CASSLGPIPTNEQFF	TGTGCCAGCAGCTTAGGCCCCATACCGACTAATGAGCAGTTCTTC
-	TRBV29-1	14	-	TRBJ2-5	CSVERYSGQETQYF	TGCAGCGTTGAACGGTATAGCGGCCAAGAGACCCAGTACTTC
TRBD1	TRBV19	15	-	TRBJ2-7	CASSIRTGSSYEQYF	TGTGCCAGTAGTATCCGGACAGGGTCCTCCTACGAGCAGTACTTC
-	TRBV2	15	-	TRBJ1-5	CASRVGLGGGQPQHF	TGTGCCAGCAGGGTGGGACTAGGTGGGGGTCAGCCCCAGCATTTT
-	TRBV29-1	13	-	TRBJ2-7	CSVGGTAAFEQYF	TGCAGCGTTGGAGGTACTGCGGCCTTCGAGCAGTACTTC
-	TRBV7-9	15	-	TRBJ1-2	CASSLATALTGGYTF	TGTGCCAGCAGCTTAGCCACAGCATTGACGGGAGGCTACACCTTC
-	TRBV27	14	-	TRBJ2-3	CASPLTSSTDTQYF	TGTGCCAGCCCCCTGACTTCTAGCACAGATACGCAGTATTTT
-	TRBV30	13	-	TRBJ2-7	CASPGSGPYEQYF	TGTGCCTCTCCGGGATCTGGCCCCTACGAGCAGTACTTC
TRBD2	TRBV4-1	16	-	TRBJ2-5	CASSQQQRGAQETQYF	TGCGCCAGCAGCCAACAACAGCGGGGGGCACAAGAGACCCAGTACTTC
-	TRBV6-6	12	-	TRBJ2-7	CASRHSSYEQYF	TGTGCCAGCCGACATAGCTCCTACGAGCAGTACTTC
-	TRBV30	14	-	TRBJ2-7	CAWGRRSGSYEQYF	TGTGCCTGGGGACGTAGATCTGGCTCCTACGAGCAGTACTTC
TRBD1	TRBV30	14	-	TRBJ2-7	CAWRSQGFPYEQYF	TGTGCCTGGAGATCACAGGGGTTCCCCTACGAGCAGTACTTC
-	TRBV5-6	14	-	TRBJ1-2	CASSFGTGTDGYTF	TGTGCCAGCAGCTTTGGAACAGGGACCGATGGCTACACCTTC
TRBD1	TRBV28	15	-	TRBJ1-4	CASSTATGPGEKLFF	TGTGCCAGCAGTACTGCGACAGGGCCGGGGGAAAAACTGTTTTTT
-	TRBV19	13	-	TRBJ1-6	CATSPTGSAPLHF	TGTGCCACCTCACCGACAGGCAGCGCGCCCCTCCACTTT
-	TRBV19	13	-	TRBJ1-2	CASSIGTYYGYTF	TGTGCCAGTAGTATCGGGACATACTATGGCTACACCTTC
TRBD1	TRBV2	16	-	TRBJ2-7	CASSDPGQGNSYEQYF	TGTGCCAGCAGTGATCCGGGACAGGGGAATTCCTACGAGCAGTACTTC